The rows below give T cell receptor beta chains drawn from one sample of a study of blood T cell repertoires in COVID-19. TCRdb's copy holds only in-frame clones and misses some; the assay was immunoSEQ multiplex PCR. The sample shows under 250,000 clones, 90% to 95% of them seen only once. Source material: peripheral blood. These receptors all come from a man in his sixties with COVID-19, enrolled during active disease. Both conserved end residues are part of each CDR3. Fields, in order: V gene, clone size, D gene, CDR3 length, J gene, CDR3 DNA, CDR3 protein. The D gene is left open where the match is weak. Expanded clones are given a class, and other clones once, few, many or no size at all.

TRBV28	NA	NA	16	TRBJ1-5	TGTGCCAGCAGTTCGCCCTCTCCGGGGAGCAATCAGCCCCAGCATTTT	CASSSPSPGSNQPQHF
TRBV27	NA	NA	17	TRBJ1-3	TGTGCCAGGACTAATGAGAGAGTGGGCCTTAGGGGAAACACCATATATTTT	CARTNERVGLRGNTIYF
TRBV11-2	NA	TRBD2	16	TRBJ2-3	TGTGCCAGCGCGGGGGGCGGAGCTTCTAGCACAGATACGCAGTATTTT	CASAGGGASSTDTQYF
TRBV11-2	once	NA	12	TRBJ2-1	TGTGCCAGCAGCTCAGGGGTCCTTGAGCAGTTCTTC	CASSSGVLEQFF
TRBV5-1	NA	TRBD2	14	TRBJ2-2	TGCGCCAGCAGCAGCGGGACCGGCCCCGGGGAGCTGTTTTTT	CASSSGTGPGELFF
TRBV9	NA	NA	14	TRBJ2-1	TGTGCCAGCAGCCCCGAGGGACTGATCAATGAGCAGTTCTTC	CASSPEGLINEQFF
TRBV6-5	NA	NA	15	TRBJ2-7	TGTGCCAGCAGTTACTCCGGGACACAGTTAGTCGAGCAGTACTTC	CASSYSGTQLVEQYF
TRBV5-1	NA	NA	15	TRBJ2-2	TGCGCCAGCAGTAGTCGAGCATCGAACACCGGGGAGCTGTTTTTT	CASSSRASNTGELFF
TRBV10-1	NA	TRBD2	16	TRBJ2-5	TGCGCCAGCAGTGAGTCTGGGGGGGGGTCGCAAGAGACCCAGTACTTC	CASSESGGGSQETQYF
TRBV3-1/TRBV3-2	once	TRBD2	17	TRBJ2-2	TGTGCCAGCAGCCAACCGGGACTAGCGGGCGACACCGGGGAGCTGTTTTTT	CASSQPGLAGDTGELFF
TRBV29-1	NA	TRBD1	13	TRBJ2-7	TGCAGCGTTATCCGGGACAGGGGCTACGAGCAGTACTTC	CSVIRDRGYEQYF
TRBV15	NA	NA	15	TRBJ2-5	TGTGCCACCAGCAGAGATGTGGGGCACCAAGAGACCCAGTACTTC	CATSRDVGHQETQYF
TRBV18	NA	NA	17	TRBJ1-6	TGTGCCAGCTCACCCGAGGAGGCGGACGCTTTTAATTCACCCCTCCACTTT	CASSPEEADAFNSPLHF
TRBV7-8	NA	NA	12	TRBJ2-2	TGTGCCAGCAGCTTACAAACCGGGGAGCTGTTTTTT	CASSLQTGELFF
TRBV19	NA	NA	17	TRBJ2-2	TGTGCCAGTAGTATAGGAGGCCAGGGGGGAAACACCGGGGAGCTGTTTTTT	CASSIGGQGGNTGELFF
TRBV11-2	NA	NA	13	TRBJ2-5	TGTGCCAGCAGCCTTAACCGGGTGCAGCGGGAGTACTTC	CASSLNRVQREYF
TRBV3-1/TRBV3-2	once	TRBD1	17	TRBJ1-1	TGTGCCAGCAGCCGGGAAGGGGCGGGACAGGGGGGCACTGAAGCTTTCTTT	CASSREGAGQGGTEAFF
TRBV3-1/TRBV3-2	NA	NA	13	TRBJ1-4	TGTGCCAGCAGCCAAACAAACGGGGAAAAACTGTTTTTT	CASSQTNGEKLFF
TRBV28	NA	NA	13	TRBJ2-1	TGTGCCAGCAGTCCCCCCCTTCGCAATGAGCAGTTCTTC	CASSPPLRNEQFF
TRBV7-9	NA	NA	16	TRBJ1-1	TGTGCCAGCAGCTTAGTCTTTTCACTGAAGAACACTGAAGCTTTCTTT	CASSLVFSLKNTEAFF
TRBV5-1	once	NA	13	TRBJ1-1	TGCGCCAGCAGCTTGGAGTGGGCCACTGAAGCTTTCTTT	CASSLEWATEAFF
TRBV27	NA	TRBD1	19	TRBJ1-4	TGTGCCAGCAGTTTCCACCGGGACAGGGGGTTTTGGGATAATGAAAAACTGTTTTTT	CASSFHRDRGFWDNEKLFF
TRBV27	NA	TRBD2	20	TRBJ2-7	TGTGCCAGCAGTTCCCGCTCTGTAGCGGGAGGGCCCTCAATCCCACGGGAGCAGTACTTC	CASSSRSVAGGPSIPREQYF
TRBV5-4	once	TRBD1	14	TRBJ1-2	TGTGCCAGCAGCTTGCAAGGACAGGGCGGGGGCTACACCTTC	CASSLQGQGGGYTF
TRBV6-5	once	TRBD1	15	TRBJ2-1	TGTGCCAGCACCCGCGGGACAGGATCCTACAATGAGCAGTTCTTC	CASTRGTGSYNEQFF
TRBV27	once	NA	16	TRBJ2-7	TGTGCCAGCAGTCCGACCTGGGGGGAGGCCTCCTACGAGCAGTACTTC	CASSPTWGEASYEQYF
TRBV11-3	NA	NA	18	TRBJ1-2	TGTGCCAGCAGCTTAGGTGGGGGGGCAGAAGGCTTAAACTATGGCTACACCTTC	CASSLGGGAEGLNYGYTF
TRBV6-1	NA	NA	11	TRBJ2-7	TGTGCCAGCAGTGACCCGACACCTAAGTACTTC	CASSDPTPKYF
TRBV19	NA	TRBD2	16	TRBJ2-2	TGTGCCAGTGTAGCTAGCGGGAGATCGGGCACCGGGGAGCTGTTTTTT	CASVASGRSGTGELFF
TRBV7-2	NA	TRBD1	15	TRBJ1-2	TGTGCCAGCAGCCCGTCAAGACAGGGGGTGGGTGGCTACACCTTC	CASSPSRQGVGGYTF
TRBV5-5	NA	NA	14	TRBJ1-1	TGTGCCAGCAGCTTACATATCATGAACACTGAAGCTTTCTTT	CASSLHIMNTEAFF
TRBV18	NA	NA	12	TRBJ2-1	TGTGCCAGCTCAACCCAGGGTCATGAGCAGTTCTTC	CASSTQGHEQFF
TRBV2	once	TRBD1	14	TRBJ2-7	TGTGCCAGCAAAACAGGGGGCGCCAGGTACGAGCAGTACTTC	CASKTGGARYEQYF
TRBV9	once	TRBD1	13	TRBJ1-2	TGTGCCAGCAGCCAGGGGGATACCTATGGCTACACCTTC	CASSQGDTYGYTF
TRBV5-6	NA	TRBD1	17	TRBJ1-3	TGTGCCAGCAGCTTGCCGTCACGACAGGGGGCGAGAAACACCATATATTTT	CASSLPSRQGARNTIYF
TRBV6-5	once	TRBD1	15	TRBJ2-5	TGTGCCAGCAGTTTCGGGACAGGACGGGGGGAGACCCAGTACTTC	CASSFGTGRGETQYF
TRBV9	NA	TRBD1	14	TRBJ2-7	TGTGCCAGCAGCGTAGGACAGGGCACCGACGAGCAGTACTTC	CASSVGQGTDEQYF
TRBV7-8	NA	TRBD1	17	TRBJ1-2	TGTGCCAGCAGCCCCTCCCCCGGGACAGGGGGCGTGGATGGCTACACCTTC	CASSPSPGTGGVDGYTF
TRBV7-8	NA	TRBD1	14	TRBJ1-1	TGTGCCAGCAGCGCCTCCGGGACAGGGGATACGGCTTTCTTT	CASSASGTGDTAFF
TRBV5-6	NA	NA	13	TRBJ1-2	TGTGCCAGCAGCTTGCCCGGGGACAATGGCTACACCTTC	CASSLPGDNGYTF
TRBV5-1	NA	TRBD1	15	TRBJ1-3	TGCGCCAGCAGCCCCCAAACAGGGGACGGAAACACCATATATTTT	CASSPQTGDGNTIYF
TRBV9	NA	NA	14	TRBJ2-7	TGTGCCAGCAGCGTAGAGGCAGGTGCCTACGAGCAGTACTTC	CASSVEAGAYEQYF
TRBV28	NA	TRBD1	15	TRBJ1-1	TGTGCCAGCAGTCCCTGGACAGGGTTGAACACTGAAGCTTTCTTT	CASSPWTGLNTEAFF
TRBV6-1	once	NA	18	TRBJ1-2	TGTGCCAGCAGTGAAATCCCTATGTTAGGCAGAGGGAACTATGGCTACACCTTC	CASSEIPMLGRGNYGYTF
TRBV13	NA	TRBD2	15	TRBJ2-7	TGTGCCAGCAGCACGGGACTAGCGGGAGTTGGGGGGCAGTACTTC	CASSTGLAGVGGQYF
TRBV5-8	NA	TRBD1	11	TRBJ1-1	TGTGCCAGCAGCATTGACAGGGATACTTTCTTT	CASSIDRDTFF
TRBV4-1	NA	NA	15	TRBJ2-7	TGCGCCAGCAGCCAAGGCCCTTCAGGGGTCGGCGAGCAGTACTTC	CASSQGPSGVGEQYF
TRBV5-1	NA	TRBD2	17	TRBJ2-7	TGCGCCAGCAGCTTGGGGTCGGGGGGGCCCCCACCGTACGAGCAGTACTTC	CASSLGSGGPPPYEQYF
TRBV4-1	NA	NA	17	TRBJ2-1	TGCGCCAGCAGCCAAGATGGGGTCGGGAGTTCCTACAATGAGCAGTTCTTC	CASSQDGVGSSYNEQFF
TRBV4-3	NA	NA	16	TRBJ1-2	TGCGCCAGCAGCCATGGATCTCACGGGAACGTCTATGGCTACACCTTC	CASSHGSHGNVYGYTF
TRBV7-2	NA	NA	13	TRBJ1-5	TGTGCCAGCAGCTTACCAGGCAATCAGCCCCAGCATTTT	CASSLPGNQPQHF
TRBV11-2	NA	TRBD1	14	TRBJ1-4	TGTGCCAGCAGCTATGGACAGGGTAATGAAAAACTGTTTTTT	CASSYGQGNEKLFF
TRBV23-1	NA	TRBD1	15	TRBJ2-7	TGCGCCAGCAGCCCCGGGACAGAATATGACTACGAGCAGTACTTC	CASSPGTEYDYEQYF
TRBV4-1	NA	TRBD1	14	TRBJ1-4	TGCGCCAGCAGCCGGCTGACAGGGAATGAAAAACTGTTTTTT	CASSRLTGNEKLFF
TRBV6-2/TRBV6-3	NA	NA	16	TRBJ2-1	TGTGCCAGCAGTTACCGGCGTCCAGGCTCCTACAATGAGCAGTTCTTC	CASSYRRPGSYNEQFF
TRBV27	NA	TRBD1	17	TRBJ2-3	TGTGCCAGCAGCACAACAACGCAACAGGGGGGCCCAGATACGCAGTATTTT	CASSTTTQQGGPDTQYF
TRBV9	NA	NA	15	TRBJ1-2	TGTGCCAGCAGGCCAGGGGCATCCTTTCCCTATGGCTACACCTTC	CASRPGASFPYGYTF
TRBV18	NA	NA	17	TRBJ1-5	TGTGCCAGCTCAGAGACACCCACGGGGATAGCGGGTCAGCCCCAGCATTTT	CASSETPTGIAGQPQHF
TRBV5-4	NA	TRBD2	16	TRBJ2-3	TGTGCCAGCAGCCTACTAGCGGGGGGGCGGGAAGATACGCAGTATTTT	CASSLLAGGREDTQYF
TRBV9	NA	NA	16	TRBJ2-7	TGTGCCAGCAGCCCCCAACTTGGAGGGGCTTCCTACGAGCAGTACTTC	CASSPQLGGASYEQYF